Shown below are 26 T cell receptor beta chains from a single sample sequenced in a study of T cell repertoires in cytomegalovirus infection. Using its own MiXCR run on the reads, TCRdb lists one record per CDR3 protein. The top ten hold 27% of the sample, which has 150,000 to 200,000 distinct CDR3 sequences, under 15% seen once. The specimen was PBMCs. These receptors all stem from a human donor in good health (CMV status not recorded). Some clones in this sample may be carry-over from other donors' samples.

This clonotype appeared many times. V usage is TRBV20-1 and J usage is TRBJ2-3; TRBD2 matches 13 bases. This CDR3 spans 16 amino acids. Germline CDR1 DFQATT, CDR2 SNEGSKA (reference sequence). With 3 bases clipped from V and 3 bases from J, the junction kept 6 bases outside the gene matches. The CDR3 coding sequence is TGCAGTGCTAGCCGGACTAGCGGGAGAATGACAGATACGCAGTATTTT. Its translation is CSASRTSGRMTDTQYF.

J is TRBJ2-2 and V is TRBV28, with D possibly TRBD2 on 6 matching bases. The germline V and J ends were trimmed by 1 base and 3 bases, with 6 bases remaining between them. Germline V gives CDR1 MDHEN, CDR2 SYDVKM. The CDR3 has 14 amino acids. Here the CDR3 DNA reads TGTGCCAGCAGTTTATCGGGGGACACCGGGGAGCTGTTTTTT. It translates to CASSLSGDTGELFF.

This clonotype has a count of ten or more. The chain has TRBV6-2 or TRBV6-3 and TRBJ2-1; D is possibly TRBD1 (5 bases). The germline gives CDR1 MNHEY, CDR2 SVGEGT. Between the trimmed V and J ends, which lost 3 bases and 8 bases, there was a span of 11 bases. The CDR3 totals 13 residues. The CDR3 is CASSYLGAYEQFF. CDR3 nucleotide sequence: TGTGCCAGCAGTTATCTTGGGGCATATGAGCAGTTCTTC.

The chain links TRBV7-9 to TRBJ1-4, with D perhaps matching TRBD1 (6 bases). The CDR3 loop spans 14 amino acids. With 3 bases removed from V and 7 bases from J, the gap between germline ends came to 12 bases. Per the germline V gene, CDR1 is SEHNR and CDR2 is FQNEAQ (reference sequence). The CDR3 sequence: CASSFAGAGEKLFF. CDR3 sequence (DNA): TGTGCCAGCAGCTTTGCGGGGGCAGGTGAAAAACTGTTTTTT.

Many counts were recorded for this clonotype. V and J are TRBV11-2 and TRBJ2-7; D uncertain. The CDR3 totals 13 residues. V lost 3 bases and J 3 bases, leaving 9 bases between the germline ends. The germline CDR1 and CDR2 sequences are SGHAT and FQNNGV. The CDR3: CASSFGLFYEQYF. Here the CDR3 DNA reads TGTGCCAGCAGCTTTGGGCTATTCTACGAGCAGTACTTC. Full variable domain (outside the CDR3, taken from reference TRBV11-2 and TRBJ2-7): EAGVAQSPRYKIIEKRQSVAFWCNPISGHATLYWYQQILGQGPKLLIQFQNNGVVDDSQLPKDRFSAERLKGVDSTLKIQPAKLEDSAVYLCASSFGLFYEQYFGPGTRLTVT.

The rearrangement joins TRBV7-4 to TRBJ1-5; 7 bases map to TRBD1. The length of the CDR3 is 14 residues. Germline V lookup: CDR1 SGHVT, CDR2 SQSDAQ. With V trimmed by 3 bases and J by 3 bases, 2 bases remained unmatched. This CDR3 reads CASSFGQVNQPQHF. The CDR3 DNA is TGTGCCAGCAGCTTTGGACAGGTCAATCAGCCCCAGCATTTT.

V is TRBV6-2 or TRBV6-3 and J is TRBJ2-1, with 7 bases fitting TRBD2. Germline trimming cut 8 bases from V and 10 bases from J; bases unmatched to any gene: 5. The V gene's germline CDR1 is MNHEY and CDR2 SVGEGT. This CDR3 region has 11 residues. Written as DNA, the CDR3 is TGTGCCAGCGGTTTCGGGGGGGAGCAGTTCTTC. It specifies CASGFGGEQFF.

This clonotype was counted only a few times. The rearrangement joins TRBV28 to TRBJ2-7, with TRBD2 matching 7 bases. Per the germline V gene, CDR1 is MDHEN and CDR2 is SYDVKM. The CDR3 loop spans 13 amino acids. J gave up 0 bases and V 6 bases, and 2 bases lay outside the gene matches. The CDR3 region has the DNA TGTGCCAGCAGGTTAGCGGGCTCCTACGAGCAGTACTTC. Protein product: CASRLAGSYEQYF.

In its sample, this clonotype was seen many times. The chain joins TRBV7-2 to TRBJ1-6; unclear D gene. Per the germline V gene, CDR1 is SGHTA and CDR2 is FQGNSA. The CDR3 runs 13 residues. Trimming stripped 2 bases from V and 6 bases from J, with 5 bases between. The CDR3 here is CASSLRANSPLHF. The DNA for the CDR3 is TGTGCCAGCAGCTTAAGGGCTAATTCACCCCTCCACTTT.

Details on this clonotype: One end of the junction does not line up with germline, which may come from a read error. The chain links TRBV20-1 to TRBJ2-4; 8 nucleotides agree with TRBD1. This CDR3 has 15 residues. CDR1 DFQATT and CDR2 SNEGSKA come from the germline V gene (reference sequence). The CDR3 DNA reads TGCAGTGCTAGCGGGATCCGGACAGGGTTGGACATTCAGTACTTT. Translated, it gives CSASGIRTGLDIQYF.

This chain's CDR3 is CASSQEEGNTGELFF. DNA for the CDR3: TGTGCCAGCAGCCAAGAAGAGGGGAACACCGGGGAGCTGTTTTTT. The rearrangement uses TRBV4-2 and TRBJ2-2, with D possibly matching TRBD2 (5 bases). Trimming cost V 0 bases and J 1 base, with 6 bases left between them. The CDR3 length is 15 residues. In germline, CDR1 is LGHNA, CDR2 YNFKEQ.

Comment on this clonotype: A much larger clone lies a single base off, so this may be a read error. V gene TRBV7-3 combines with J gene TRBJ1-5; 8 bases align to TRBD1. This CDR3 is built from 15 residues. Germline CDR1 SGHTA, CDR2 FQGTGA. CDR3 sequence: CASSPTGANNQPRHF. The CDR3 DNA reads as TGTGCCAGCAGCCCGACAGGGGCAAACAATCAGCCCCGGCATTTT.

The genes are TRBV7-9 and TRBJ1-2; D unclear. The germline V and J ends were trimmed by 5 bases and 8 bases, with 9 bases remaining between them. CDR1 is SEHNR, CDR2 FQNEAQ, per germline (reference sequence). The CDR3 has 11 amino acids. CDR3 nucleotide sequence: TGTGCCAGCAGCCCACTAGCAGGCTACACCTTC. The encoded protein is CASSPLAGYTF. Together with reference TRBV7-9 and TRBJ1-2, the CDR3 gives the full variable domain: DTGVSQNPRHKITKRGQNVTFRCDPISEHNRLYWYRQTLGQGPEFLTYFQNEAQLEKSRLLSDRFSAERPKGSFSTLEIQRTEQGDSAMYLCASSPLAGYTFGSGTRLTVV.

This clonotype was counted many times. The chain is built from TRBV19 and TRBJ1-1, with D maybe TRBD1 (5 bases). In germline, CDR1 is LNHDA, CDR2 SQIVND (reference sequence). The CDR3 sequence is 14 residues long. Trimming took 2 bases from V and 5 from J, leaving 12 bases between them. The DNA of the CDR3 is TGTGCCAGTAGTATACAGGGACCGAGGACTGAAGCTTTCTTT. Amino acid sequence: CASSIQGPRTEAFF.

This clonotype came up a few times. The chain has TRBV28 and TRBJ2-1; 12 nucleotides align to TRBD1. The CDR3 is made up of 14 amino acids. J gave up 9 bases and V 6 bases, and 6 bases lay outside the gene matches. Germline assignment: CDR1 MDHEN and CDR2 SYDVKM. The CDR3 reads CASSPGTGGSEQFF. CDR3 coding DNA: TGTGCCAGCAGCCCAGGGACAGGGGGCAGTGAGCAGTTCTTC.

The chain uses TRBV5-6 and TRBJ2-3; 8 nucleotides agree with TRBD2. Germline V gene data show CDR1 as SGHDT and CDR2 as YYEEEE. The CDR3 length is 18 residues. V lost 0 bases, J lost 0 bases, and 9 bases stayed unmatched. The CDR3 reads CASSLGGGGPSSTDTQYF. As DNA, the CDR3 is TGTGCCAGCAGCTTGGGTGGCGGGGGGCCTTCTAGCACAGATACGCAGTATTTT.

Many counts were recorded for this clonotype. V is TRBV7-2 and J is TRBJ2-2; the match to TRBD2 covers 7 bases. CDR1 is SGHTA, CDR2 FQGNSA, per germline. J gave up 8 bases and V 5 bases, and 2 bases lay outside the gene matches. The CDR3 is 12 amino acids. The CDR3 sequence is CASSRGVGELFF. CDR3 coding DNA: TGTGCCAGCAGCCGGGGGGTAGGGGAGCTGTTTTTT. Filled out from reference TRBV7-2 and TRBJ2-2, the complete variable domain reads GAGVSQSPSNKVTEKGKDVELRCDPISGHTALYWYRQSLGQGLEFLIYFQGNSAPDKSGLPSDRFSAERTGGSVSTLTIQRTQQEDSAVYLCASSRGVGELFFGEGSRLTVL.

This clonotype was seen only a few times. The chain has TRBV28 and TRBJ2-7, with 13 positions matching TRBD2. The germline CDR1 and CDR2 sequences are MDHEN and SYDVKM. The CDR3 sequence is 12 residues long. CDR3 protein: CASQSGLAGEYF. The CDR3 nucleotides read TGTGCTTCACAATCCGGACTAGCGGGAGAGTACTTC.

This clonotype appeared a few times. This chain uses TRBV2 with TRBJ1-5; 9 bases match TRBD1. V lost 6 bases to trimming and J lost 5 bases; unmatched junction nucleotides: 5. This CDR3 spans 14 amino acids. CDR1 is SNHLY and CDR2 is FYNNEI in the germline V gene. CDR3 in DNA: TGTGCCAGCAGGCTACAGGGGGCGTATCAGCCCCAGCATTTT. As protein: CASRLQGAYQPQHF.

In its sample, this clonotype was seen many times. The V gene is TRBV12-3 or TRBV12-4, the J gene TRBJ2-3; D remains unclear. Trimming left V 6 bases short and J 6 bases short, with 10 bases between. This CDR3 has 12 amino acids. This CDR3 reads CASSYVVDTQYF. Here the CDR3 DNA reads TGTGCCAGCAGCTACGTGGTGGATACGCAGTATTTT.

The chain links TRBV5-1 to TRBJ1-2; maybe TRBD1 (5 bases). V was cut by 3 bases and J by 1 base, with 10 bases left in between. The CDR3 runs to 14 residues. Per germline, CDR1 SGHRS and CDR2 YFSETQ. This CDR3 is CASSSDSLNYGYTF. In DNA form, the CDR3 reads TGCGCCAGCAGCTCCGACAGTCTTAACTATGGCTACACCTTC. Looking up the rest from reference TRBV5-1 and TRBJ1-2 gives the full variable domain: KAGVTQTPRYLIKTRGQQVTLSCSPISGHRSVSWYQQTPGQGLQFLFEYFSETQRNKGNFPGRFSGRQFSNSRSEMNVSTLELGDSALYLCASSSDSLNYGYTFGSGTRLTVV.

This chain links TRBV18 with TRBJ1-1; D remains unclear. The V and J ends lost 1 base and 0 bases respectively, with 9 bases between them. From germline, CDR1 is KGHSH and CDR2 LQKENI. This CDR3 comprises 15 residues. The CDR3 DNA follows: TGTGCCAGCTCACCACAAGCGGATATGAACACTGAAGCTTTCTTT. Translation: CASSPQADMNTEAFF.

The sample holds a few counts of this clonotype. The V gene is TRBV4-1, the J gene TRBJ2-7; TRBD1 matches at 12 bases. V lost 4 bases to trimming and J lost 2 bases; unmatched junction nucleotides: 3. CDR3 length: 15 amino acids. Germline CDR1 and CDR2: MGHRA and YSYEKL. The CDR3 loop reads CASSPGQGATYEQYF. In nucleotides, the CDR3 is TGCGCCAGCAGCCCGGGACAGGGGGCAACCTACGAGCAGTACTTC.

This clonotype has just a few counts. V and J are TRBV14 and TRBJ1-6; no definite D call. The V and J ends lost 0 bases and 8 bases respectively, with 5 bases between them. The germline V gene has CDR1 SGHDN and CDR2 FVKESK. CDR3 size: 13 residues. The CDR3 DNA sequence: TGTGCCAGCAGCCAAGATTTACATTCACCCCTCCACTTT. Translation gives CASSQDLHSPLHF.

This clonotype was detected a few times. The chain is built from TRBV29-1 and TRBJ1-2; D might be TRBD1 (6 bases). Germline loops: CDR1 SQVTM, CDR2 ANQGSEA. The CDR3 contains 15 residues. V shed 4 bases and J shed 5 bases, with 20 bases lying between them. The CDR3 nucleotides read TGCAGCGTTGTTGCCTTGTCAGGGGCGGTTTATGGCTACACCTTC. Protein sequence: CSVVALSGAVYGYTF.

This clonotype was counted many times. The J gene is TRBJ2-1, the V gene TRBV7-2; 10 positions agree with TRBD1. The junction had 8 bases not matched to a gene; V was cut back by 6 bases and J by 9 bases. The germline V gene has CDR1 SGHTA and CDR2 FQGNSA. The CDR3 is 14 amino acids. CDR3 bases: TGTGCCAGCAGGCGGGACAGGGGATATGGTGAGCAGTTCTTC. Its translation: CASRRDRGYGEQFF.